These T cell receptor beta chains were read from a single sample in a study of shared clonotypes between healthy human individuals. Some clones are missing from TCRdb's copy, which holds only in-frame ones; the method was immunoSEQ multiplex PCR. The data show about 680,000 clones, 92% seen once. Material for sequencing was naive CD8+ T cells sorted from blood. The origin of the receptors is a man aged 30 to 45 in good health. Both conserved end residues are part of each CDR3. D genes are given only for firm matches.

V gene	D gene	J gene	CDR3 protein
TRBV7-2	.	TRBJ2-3	CASSLKAAVSTDTQYF
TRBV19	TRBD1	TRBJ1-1	CASISQGMGMNTEAFF
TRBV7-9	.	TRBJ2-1	CASSLVVGRNNEQFF
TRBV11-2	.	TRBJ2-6	CASSFGLSSGANVLTF
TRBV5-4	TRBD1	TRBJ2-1	CASSLLQGVTYNEQFF
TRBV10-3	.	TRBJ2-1	CAISDSHSEQFF
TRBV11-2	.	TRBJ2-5	CASSPVMQETQYF
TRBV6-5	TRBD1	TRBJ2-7	CASSLGQGFYEQYF
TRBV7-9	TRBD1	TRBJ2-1	CASRLPRGQNHDNEQFF
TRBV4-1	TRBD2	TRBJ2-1	CASSQDQAGGQYNEQFF
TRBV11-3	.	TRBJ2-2	CASSSRDARSGELFF